Below, one TCR beta chain is given with its context. TCRdb's copy holds only in-frame clones and misses some; the assay was immunoSEQ multiplex PCR. The sample holds 77,000 or so clones, around 80% seen once. This record belongs to a study of ipilimumab plus nivolumab after autologous stem cell transplantation. Study information: Typical patient got four to six ipilimumab doses and about eight nivolumab doses (median).

CDR3 length: 14 residues. Germline V gives CDR1 SGHNT, CDR2 YYREEE (reference sequence). V lost 6 bases, J lost 2 bases, and 15 bases lay in between. The source was PBMCs, collected in a trial of ipilimumab plus nivolumab as post-transplant consolidation. The TCR comes from a male donor with diffuse large B-cell lymphoma. This chain uses TRBV5-4 with TRBJ2-7; no clear D. The CDR3 DNA reads TGTGCCAGCACCGAGGACCTCCGCGCCTACGAGCAGTACTTC. Amino acids: CASTEDLRAYEQYF.